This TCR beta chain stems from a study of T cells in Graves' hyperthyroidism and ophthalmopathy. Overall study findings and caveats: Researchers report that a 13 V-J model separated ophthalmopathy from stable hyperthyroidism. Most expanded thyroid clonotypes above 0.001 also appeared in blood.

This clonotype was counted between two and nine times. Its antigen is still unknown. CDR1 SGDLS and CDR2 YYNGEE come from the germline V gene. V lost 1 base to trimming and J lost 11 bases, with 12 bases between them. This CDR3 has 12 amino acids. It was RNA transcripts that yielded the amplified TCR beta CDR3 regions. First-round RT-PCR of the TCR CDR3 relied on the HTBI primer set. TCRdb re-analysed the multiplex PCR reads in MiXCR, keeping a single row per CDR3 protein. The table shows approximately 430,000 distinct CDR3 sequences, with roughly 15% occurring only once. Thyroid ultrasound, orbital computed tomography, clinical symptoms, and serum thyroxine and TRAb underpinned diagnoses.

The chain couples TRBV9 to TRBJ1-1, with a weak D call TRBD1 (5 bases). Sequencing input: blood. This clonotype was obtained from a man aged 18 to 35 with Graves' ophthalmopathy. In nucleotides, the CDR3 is TGTGCCAGCAGCGTACAGGGAGGTGAGGCTTTCTTT. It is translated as CASSVQGGEAFF. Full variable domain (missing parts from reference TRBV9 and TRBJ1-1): DSGVTQTPKHLITATGQRVTLRCSPRSGDLSVYWYQQSLDQGLQFLIQYYNGEERAKGNILERFSAQQFPDLHSELNLSSLELGDSALYFCASSVQGGEAFFGQGTRLTVV.